The 24 T cell receptor beta chains presented below share a single source sample, sequenced in a study of T cells in Graves' hyperthyroidism and ophthalmopathy. RNA transcripts were the template for amplifying TCR beta CDR3 regions. A set of HTBI primers served as the primers for a first-round RT-PCR of the TCR CDR3. One entry per CDR3 protein, called by TCRdb with MiXCR from the multiplex PCR reads. Among about 420,000 distinct CDR3 sequences, less than 20% were seen once, and the ten largest hold 12% to 15%. The sample consisted of blood. The receptors were sampled from a woman aged 18-29 years with Graves' hyperthyroidism.

The chain combines TRBV11-2 with TRBJ1-4, with no clear D. The CDR3 contains 17 residues. The V end lost 3 bases, the J end lost 8 bases, and 22 bases lay between the germline ends. CDR1 is SGHAT and CDR2 is FQNNGV in the germline V gene. The CDR3 region is CASSLVPGAAMLEKLFF. As DNA, the CDR3 is TGTGCCAGCAGCTTGGTTCCAGGAGCGGCTATGTTGGAAAAACTGTTTTTT.

In the case of this clonotype: This may arise from a read error, as a much more abundant clone is one base away. The chain couples TRBV13 to TRBJ2-3, with 8 bases that match TRBD2. The V segment lost 1 base and the J segment 5 bases; nucleotides outside the gene matches: 8. Germline-derived CDR1 and CDR2 are PRHDT and FYEKMQ (reference sequence). This CDR3 spans 16 amino acids. CDR3 nucleotide sequence: TGTGCCAGCAGCTTAGTATGGCCGGGGGGGCGAGATACGCAGTATTTT. Translation gives CASSLVWPGGRDTQYF.

This clonotype has ten or more counts. V is TRBV2 and J is TRBJ1-1, with D possibly being TRBD1 (6 bases). This CDR3 region has 16 residues. Trimming took 6 bases from V and 0 from J, leaving 17 bases between them. CDR1 SNHLY and CDR2 FYNNEI come from the germline V gene. This CDR3 is CASSLQGAFMNTEAFF. Written as DNA, the CDR3 is TGTGCCAGCAGCCTACAGGGAGCGTTCATGAACACTGAAGCTTTCTTT.

Regarding this clonotype: A much larger clone sits a single nucleotide away, making a read error possible. This chain links TRBV20-1 with TRBJ2-3; D perhaps matches TRBD2 (6 bases). Germline loops: CDR1 DFQATT, CDR2 SNEGSKA (reference sequence). The CDR3 sequence is 14 residues long. The CDR3 bases are TGCAGTGTTAGATACCCGGGGGTCACAGATACGCAGTATTTT. Its protein product is CSVRYPGVTDTQYF.

This clonotype appeared once. A much bigger clone sits one base away, suggesting this may be a read error. The V call is TRBV6-5, the J call TRBJ2-7, with D possibly TRBD1 on 6 matching bases. This CDR3 comprises 14 residues. The germline V gene has CDR1 MNHEY and CDR2 SVGAGI. The CDR3: CVSSYSGQTYEQYF. DNA for the CDR3: TGTGTCAGCAGTTACTCAGGACAGACCTACGAGCAGTACTTC.

Points on this clonotype: This may arise from a read error, as a much more abundant clone is one base away. The chain recombines TRBV20-1 with TRBJ2-7; the match to TRBD2 covers 16 bases. The V gene's germline CDR1 is DFQATT and CDR2 SNEGSKA (reference sequence). V dropped 0 bases and J dropped 2; count of bases not matched to a gene: 16. The CDR3 is 21 amino acids. For the CDR3, the DNA is TGCAGTGCTAGAGACCAACACTCCGGGACTAGCGGGGGGGCAGGGGCCTACGAGCAGTACTTC. Protein: CSARDQHSGTSGGAGAYEQYF.

The chain uses TRBV7-9 and TRBJ1-2, with no clear D. The ends were cut back, 4 bases at V and 6 bases at J, with 12 bases in the middle. Germline CDR1 SEHNR, CDR2 FQNEAQ (reference sequence). The CDR3 contains 13 residues. CDR3 in amino acids: CASSSQRHDGYTF. The DNA for the CDR3 is TGTGCCAGCAGCTCGCAGCGGCACGATGGCTACACCTTC.

This clonotype was observed at least ten times. The junction does not match germline at one end; this may be a read error. The rearrangement uses TRBV6-1 and TRBJ2-7, with 7 bases fitting TRBD1. The CDR3 is 15 residues long. CDR1 is MNHNS, CDR2 SASEGT, per germline. The CDR3 here is CATSDSTGSPHEQYF. The CDR3 DNA follows: TGTGCCACCAGTGACTCGACAGGGAGCCCTCACGAGCAGTACTTC.

This clonotype appeared many times. The chain couples TRBV20-1 to TRBJ2-5; possibly TRBD1 for D (6 bases). Germline CDR1 and CDR2: DFQATT and SNEGSKA (reference sequence). V lost 2 bases and J lost 2, with 12 bases in between. The CDR3 has 14 amino acids. Written as DNA, the CDR3 is TGCAGTGCTAGACAGGGGCGATCACAAGAGACCCAGTACTTC. It encodes CSARQGRSQETQYF.

This clonotype showed up just a few times. The chain has TRBV4-2 and TRBJ1-6, with D possibly being TRBD1 (6 bases). Germline values: CDR1 LGHNA, CDR2 YNFKEQ. This CDR3 region has 17 residues. V dropped 0 bases and J dropped 10 bases, with 19 bases sitting between them. The CDR3 region is CASSQETGTKDWSPLHF. Here the CDR3 DNA reads TGTGCCAGCAGCCAAGAGACAGGAACCAAAGATTGGTCACCCCTCCACTTT.

This clonotype was seen ten or more times. The chain joins TRBV3-1 to TRBJ2-1; D remains unclear. CDR1 LGHDT and CDR2 YNNKEL come from the germline V gene (reference sequence). Trimming removed 4 bases from V and 8 bases from J, with 15 bases in between. This CDR3 is 14 amino acids long. The CDR3 nucleotides are TGTGCCAGCAGCCCCCTCTTACGATCGGATGAGCAGTTCTTC. Translated: CASSPLLRSDEQFF.

This clonotype was picked up many times. The chain carries TRBV28 and TRBJ2-1; TRBD1 matches at 8 bases. The V gene end was trimmed by 6 bases and the J gene end by 6 bases; junction bases not matched to a gene: 7. This CDR3 is built from 14 residues. Germline lookup yields CDR1 MDHEN and CDR2 SYDVKM. This chain's CDR3 is CASSGHRGTNEQFF. DNA for the CDR3: TGTGCCAGCAGCGGGCACAGGGGGACCAATGAGCAGTTCTTC. The whole variable domain, remainder taken from reference TRBV28 and TRBJ2-1, is DVKVTQSSRYLVKRTGEKVFLECVQDMDHENMFWYRQDPGLGLRLIYFSYDVKMKEKGDIPEGYSVSREKKERFSLILESASTNQTSMYLCASSGHRGTNEQFFGPGTRLTVL.

At least ten counts were recorded for this clonotype. This chain's CDR3 is CSPVKEVGGYYGYTF. CDR3 in DNA: TGCAGTCCGGTGAAAGAGGTTGGAGGGTACTATGGCTACACCTTC. The gene calls are TRBV20-1 and TRBJ1-2; D is unresolved. The V gene's germline CDR1 is DFQATT and CDR2 SNEGSKA (reference sequence). The CDR3 length is 15 residues. Trimming took 8 bases from V and 3 from J, leaving 22 bases between them.

This clonotype was found many times. The rearrangement uses TRBV2 and TRBJ2-7; TRBD2 might be the D (5 bases). CDR3 length equals 14 residues. V was cut by 7 bases and J by 1 base, with 14 bases left in between. The germline gives CDR1 SNHLY, CDR2 FYNNEI. The CDR3 region has the DNA TGTGCCAGCACTAGCAGTATCAGGTCCTACGAGCAGTACTTC. This codes for CASTSSIRSYEQYF.

This clonotype turned up a few times. The V gene is TRBV7-2, the J gene TRBJ2-3; TRBD2 aligns across 9 bases. Germline V lookup: CDR1 SGHTA, CDR2 FQGNSA. The CDR3 runs 18 residues. Trimming removed 2 bases from V and 0 bases from J; junction bases left unmatched: 9. CDR3 DNA sequence: TGTGCCAGCAGCTTAAAAGCGGGGGGCGATATTAGCACAGATACGCAGTATTTT. Amino acid sequence: CASSLKAGGDISTDTQYF.

This clonotype was found a few times. The chain uses TRBV5-5 and TRBJ1-5, with D tentatively TRBD1 (5 bases). V dropped 4 bases and J dropped 7 bases, with 24 bases sitting between them. The V gene's germline CDR1 is SGHKS and CDR2 YYEKEE (reference sequence). CDR3 length: 17 residues. The CDR3 region is CASSENFRRGRDQPQHF. CDR3 DNA sequence: TGTGCCAGCAGCGAGAATTTCCGACGCGGGCGGGACCAGCCCCAGCATTTT.

This clonotype was recorded at least ten times. The chain has TRBV6-1 and TRBJ1-1; D remains unclear. The CDR3 has 13 amino acids. V lost 4 bases, J lost 4 bases, and 10 bases lay in between. The V gene's germline CDR1 is MNHNS and CDR2 SASEGT. In DNA, the CDR3 is TGTGCCAGCAGTGTGACGGGAAGCACTGAAGCTTTCTTT. Translated, it gives CASSVTGSTEAFF.

This clonotype occurred many times. The J gene is TRBJ2-7, the V gene TRBV11-2; D is possibly TRBD1 (5 bases). Deletions cut 1 base from V and 0 bases from J, with 10 bases between. CDR1 and CDR2 (germline): SGHAT, FQNNGV. This CDR3 is 15 amino acids long. CDR3 residues: CASSLVQGSSYEQYF. CDR3 DNA: TGTGCCAGCAGCTTAGTTCAGGGCAGCTCCTACGAGCAGTACTTC.

Note on this clonotype: A much larger clonotype is one base distant, so this may be a read error. The chain joins TRBV11-2 to TRBJ2-3; unclear D gene. The length of the CDR3 is 12 residues. The germline CDR1 and CDR2 sequences are SGHAT and FQNNGV. The CDR3 DNA is TGTGTCAGCCATGGCGGCACAGATACGCAGTATTTT. Its protein is CVSHGGTDTQYF.

This clonotype was recorded many times. The rearrangement links TRBV28 to TRBJ1-5, with D possibly being TRBD1 (5 bases). This CDR3 contains 16 residues. CDR1 MDHEN and CDR2 SYDVKM come from the germline V gene. The V end lost 2 bases, the J end lost 0 bases, and 11 bases lay between the germline ends. The CDR3 DNA is TGTGCCAGCAGTTTACTTCAGGGTCCTAGCAATCAGCCCCAGCATTTT. Translating it yields CASSLLQGPSNQPQHF.

This clonotype has ten or more counts. The V and J genes are TRBV6-2 or TRBV6-3 and TRBJ2-3; a possible D gene is TRBD1 (5 bases). The germline gives CDR1 MNHEY, CDR2 SVGEGT. Trimming took off 4 bases at V and 3 bases at J, with 11 bases between the two ends. The CDR3 has 14 amino acids. The CDR3: CASSSLTATDTQYF. The DNA of the CDR3 is TGTGCCAGCAGTTCGTTGACAGCTACAGATACGCAGTATTTT.

This clonotype was picked up a small number of times. The chain carries TRBV20-1 and TRBJ2-5, with a tentative D call TRBD2 (7 bases). This CDR3 spans 16 amino acids. The germline V gene encodes CDR1 DFQATT and CDR2 SNEGSKA (reference sequence). V was clipped by 5 bases and J by 0 bases, with 19 bases between them. CDR3 in DNA: TGCAGTGCTGGGGGGCGGAGCGGGAAAGACCAAGAGACCCAGTACTTC. Amino acids: CSAGGRSGKDQETQYF.

This clonotype was seen more than once but under ten times. This sequence joins TRBV6-1 and TRBJ2-2; D remains ambiguous. V shed 5 bases and J shed 0 bases, with 10 bases lying between them. This CDR3 region has 15 residues. Germline V gene sequence: CDR1 MNHNS, CDR2 SASEGT. The CDR3 loop is CASSRSSANTGELFF. The CDR3 DNA is TGTGCCAGCAGTCGCAGCAGCGCGAACACCGGGGAGCTGTTTTTT.

The chain couples TRBV10-3 to TRBJ2-3; 9 positions match TRBD2. V gave up 0 bases and J gave up 2 bases; unmatched junction bases: 0. Germline CDR1 reads ENHRY; CDR2 reads SYGVKD. This CDR3 has 15 residues. The CDR3 sequence is CAISESGLATDTQYF. CDR3 sequence (DNA): TGTGCCATCAGTGAGTCGGGACTAGCCACAGATACGCAGTATTTT.